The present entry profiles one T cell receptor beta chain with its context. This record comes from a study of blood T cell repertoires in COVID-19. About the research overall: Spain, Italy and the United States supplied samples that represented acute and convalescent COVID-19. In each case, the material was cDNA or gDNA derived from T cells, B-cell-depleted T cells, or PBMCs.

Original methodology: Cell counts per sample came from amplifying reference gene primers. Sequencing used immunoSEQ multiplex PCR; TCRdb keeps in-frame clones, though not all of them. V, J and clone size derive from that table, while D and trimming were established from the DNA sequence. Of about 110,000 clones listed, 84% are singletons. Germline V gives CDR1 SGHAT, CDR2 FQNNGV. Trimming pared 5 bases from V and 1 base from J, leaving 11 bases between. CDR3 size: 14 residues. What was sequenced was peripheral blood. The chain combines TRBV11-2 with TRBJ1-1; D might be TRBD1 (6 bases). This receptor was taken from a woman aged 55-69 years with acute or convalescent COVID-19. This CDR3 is CASSRGLGNTEAFF. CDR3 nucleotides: TGTGCCAGCAGCAGGGGGTTAGGGAACACTGAAGCTTTCTTT.